This T cell receptor (beta chain) stems from a study of blood T cell repertoires in COVID-19. Study-wide background: Samples came from the United States, Italy and Spain, spanning acute and convalescent COVID-19. The analysed material was cDNA or gDNA that came from T cells, B-cell-depleted T cells, or PBMCs.

Produced via immunoSEQ multiplex PCR; TCRdb's table is partial and in-frame only. This sample yields about 120,000 clones, of which 75% to 85% are seen a single time; 9% to 14% belongs to the top ten. The germline V gene encodes CDR1 SGHTA and CDR2 FQGNSA. The CDR3 totals 14 residues. V was clipped by 6 bases and J by 6 bases; unmatched bases: 10. The sample was peripheral blood. This TCR was sampled from a human donor in a cohort sampled during active COVID-19. The V call is TRBV7-2, the J call TRBJ2-7; TRBD1 matches at 8 bases. This CDR3 is CASSPDRAFFEQYF. The CDR3 nucleotides read TGTGCCAGCAGTCCGGACAGGGCCTTTTTCGAGCAGTACTTC.